These 9 T cell receptor beta chains came from one sample sequenced in a study of early T cells in non-severe SARS-CoV-2 infection. MiXCR, run by TCRdb on the 5' RACE reads, gives a single entry per CDR3 protein. The sample lists roughly 90,000 distinct CDR3 sequences, 11% to 15% occurring once. The sequenced material came from whole blood. All receptors come from an adult who was a healthcare worker with PCR-confirmed SARS-CoV-2 infection or an uninfected control (not recorded which).

The rearrangement joins TRBV7-2 to TRBJ2-3, with 11 bases that match TRBD2. The CDR3 consists of 19 residues. Germline V gene data show CDR1 as SGHTA and CDR2 as FQGNSA. V lost 2 bases to trimming and J lost 0 bases; unmatched junction nucleotides: 10. The CDR3 loop is CASSLRVSSGGSSTDTQYF. Written as DNA, the CDR3 is TGTGCCAGCAGCTTAAGGGTCTCTAGCGGGGGGTCGAGCACAGATACGCAGTATTTT.

The chain carries TRBV20-1 and TRBJ1-1; unclear D gene. The V gene's germline CDR1 is DFQATT and CDR2 SNEGSKA (reference sequence). The length of the CDR3 is 12 residues. Trimming shortened V by 3 bases and J by 1 base, and 6 bases separated the two germline ends. CDR3 in amino acids: CSASKGNTEAFF. CDR3 nucleotide sequence: TGCAGTGCTAGTAAGGGGAACACTGAAGCTTTCTTT.

This clonotype was observed at least ten times. The rearrangement joins TRBV6-5 to TRBJ2-4, with D uncertain. Germline V CDR1 and CDR2: MNHEY, SVGAGI. Trimming left V 5 bases short and J 5 bases short, with 10 bases between. The CDR3 has 13 amino acids. For the CDR3, the DNA is TGTGCCAGCAGTAGTCACCAGGAAAACATTCAGTACTTC. It encodes CASSSHQENIQYF.

This clonotype was seen a few times. The V call is TRBV19, the J call TRBJ2-3; 9 bases are shared with TRBD2. The CDR3 is 15 residues long. V shed 1 base and J 7 bases; nucleotides not matched to a gene: 6. Germline CDR1 LNHDA, CDR2 SQIVND (reference sequence). The CDR3 DNA follows: TGTGCCAGTAGTATAGCCGGGACTAGCCAAAATACGCAGTATTTT. This sequence encodes CASSIAGTSQNTQYF.

The chain carries TRBV6-2 or TRBV6-3 and TRBJ1-1, with 9 bases fitting TRBD1. The V gene's germline CDR1 is MNHEY and CDR2 SVGEGT. The CDR3 sequence is 14 residues long. Written as DNA, the CDR3 is TGTGTCGCCCCCGGGACAGGGAGGAAGACTGAAGCTTTCTTT. As protein: CVAPGTGRKTEAFF.

This clonotype has just a few counts. V gene TRBV20-1 combines with J gene TRBJ2-7; possibly TRBD2 for D (5 bases). This CDR3 region has 15 residues. The V gene's germline CDR1 is DFQATT and CDR2 SNEGSKA (reference sequence). The V end was cut by 6 bases, the J end by 0 bases, with 18 bases between. CDR3 residues: CSAQTRAESSYEQYF. The CDR3 DNA reads TGCAGTGCCCAAACGCGAGCGGAGAGCTCCTACGAGCAGTACTTC.

V gene TRBV25-1 combines with J gene TRBJ1-2; perhaps TRBD1 as D (6 bases). Trimming cost V 2 bases and J 2 bases, with 12 bases left between them. Germline loops: CDR1 MGHDK, CDR2 SYGVNS. This CDR3 comprises 15 residues. CDR3 nucleotide sequence: TGTGCCAGCAGTGAAGAGTGGGGGCGAAACTATGGCTACACCTTC. Translating it yields CASSEEWGRNYGYTF.

This clonotype was seen repeatedly, ten times or more. J is TRBJ2-5 and V is TRBV12-3 or TRBV12-4, with 7 bases lining up with TRBD1. The CDR3 runs to 15 residues. V dropped 4 bases and J dropped 2; count of bases not matched to a gene: 7. CDR3 sequence (DNA): TGTGCCAGCAGTTCGACAGGGCTGGGGCAAGAGACCCAGTACTTC. This sequence encodes CASSSTGLGQETQYF.

This clonotype was seen many times. V is TRBV6-4 and J is TRBJ1-6, with D unresolved. Germline CDR1 and CDR2: MRHNA and SNTAGT. The CDR3 sequence is 14 residues long. The V end was cut by 2 bases, the J end by 4 bases, with 6 bases between. CDR3 sequence (DNA): TGTGCCAGCAGTGACCGTGGTTATAATTCACCCCTCCACTTT. Translated, it gives CASSDRGYNSPLHF.